This passage covers 21 T cell receptor beta chains from one sample sequenced in a study of T cell responses to AZD1222 COVID-19 vaccine. Profiled with immunoSEQ multiplex PCR; TCRdb holds only in-frame clones, not every one. The sample includes about 110,000 clones, approximately 87% of them seen just once. The sequences come from peripheral blood, collected 28 days after the second AZD1222 dose. The receptors originated from an adult who received the AZD1222 COVID-19 vaccine.

The chain employs TRBV7-9 and TRBJ2-7; 8 bases match TRBD2. CDR1 SEHNR and CDR2 FQNEAQ come from the germline V gene (reference sequence). V was pared by 5 bases and J by 2 bases, with 8 bases of the junction left unmatched. The CDR3 totals 15 residues. CDR3 DNA sequence: TGTGCCAGCAGCCCCGGGGGGGAGGGGGCCTACGAGCAGTACTTC. This translates into CASSPGGEGAYEQYF. Full variable domain (missing parts from reference TRBV7-9 and TRBJ2-7): DTGVSQNPRHKITKRGQNVTFRCDPISEHNRLYWYRQTLGQGPEFLTYFQNEAQLEKSRLLSDRFSAERPKGSFSTLEIQRTEQGDSAMYLCASSPGGEGAYEQYFGPGTRLTVT.

The chain joins TRBV25-1 to TRBJ2-1; 11 bases are shared with TRBD2. V lost 4 bases, J lost 6 bases, and 5 bases stayed unmatched. The CDR3 extends over 15 amino acids. Germline loops: CDR1 MGHDK, CDR2 SYGVNS. CDR3 sequence reads: CASSGGTSGPNEQFF. The CDR3 DNA sequence: TGTGCCAGCAGTGGAGGGACTAGCGGACCCAATGAGCAGTTCTTC.

This chain joins TRBV19 and TRBJ1-1, with TRBD1 as a possible D gene (5 bases). V lost 3 bases, J lost 10 bases, and 9 bases lay in between. Germline CDR1 is LNHDA and CDR2 is SQIVND (reference sequence). CDR3 length: 11 amino acids. The CDR3 sequence: CASSMWRGAFF. The CDR3 bases are TGTGCCAGTAGTATGTGGAGGGGAGCTTTCTTT.

The chain uses TRBV18 and TRBJ2-7; maybe TRBD2 (5 bases). Trimming took 4 bases from V and 4 from J, leaving 14 bases between them. CDR1 and CDR2 (germline): KGHSH, LQKENI. The CDR3 is 14 amino acids. This chain's CDR3 is CASSLGAVAYEQYF. CDR3 nucleotide sequence: TGTGCCAGCTCACTAGGAGCGGTCGCTTACGAGCAGTACTTC.

The CDR3 bases are TGTGCCAGCAGCCGAGACAGGGGGAGTTTAGGCGAGCAGTTCTTC. It yields the protein CASSRDRGSLGEQFF. The J gene is TRBJ2-1, the V gene TRBV6-5; 9 bases agree with TRBD1. The CDR3 consists of 15 residues. Germline lookup yields CDR1 MNHEY and CDR2 SVGAGI. Unmatched junction bases numbered 13, after V lost 6 bases and J lost 10 bases.

V is TRBV7-9 and J is TRBJ2-7; 9 nucleotides line up with TRBD2. This CDR3 has 15 amino acids. After removal of 2 bases from V and 4 bases from J, the junction contained 6 bases not matched to a gene. CDR1 and CDR2 (germline): SEHNR, FQNEAQ (reference sequence). CDR3 amino acids: CASSLKLAGLYEQYF. The CDR3 DNA reads TGTGCCAGCAGCTTAAAACTAGCGGGTCTTTACGAGCAGTACTTC. The complete variable domain, with remaining parts taken from reference TRBV7-9 and TRBJ2-7, reads DTGVSQNPRHKITKRGQNVTFRCDPISEHNRLYWYRQTLGQGPEFLTYFQNEAQLEKSRLLSDRFSAERPKGSFSTLEIQRTEQGDSAMYLCASSLKLAGLYEQYFGPGTRLTVT.

The chain links TRBV7-9 to TRBJ2-1; tentatively, D is TRBD2 (7 bases). This CDR3 has 15 residues. Trimming removed 6 bases from V and 3 bases from J, with 15 bases in between. CDR1 and CDR2 (germline): SEHNR, FQNEAQ (reference sequence). The CDR3 sequence: CASSGGGSVYNEQFF. Here the CDR3 DNA reads TGTGCCAGCAGTGGGGGCGGGAGCGTCTACAATGAGCAGTTCTTC.

V is TRBV28 and J is TRBJ2-7; 7 bases match TRBD2. CDR1 MDHEN and CDR2 SYDVKM come from the germline V gene. The CDR3 length is 15 residues. Trimming removed 3 bases from V and 5 bases from J; junction bases left unmatched: 10. The DNA of the CDR3 is TGTGCCAGCAGTTTCTCTCGCGGGGGATTCCACGAGCAGTACTTC. It is translated as CASSFSRGGFHEQYF.

The rearrangement links TRBV9 to TRBJ2-5; D unresolved. The CDR3 is made up of 17 amino acids. Germline-derived CDR1 and CDR2 are SGDLS and YYNGEE. Trimming took off 0 bases at V and 3 bases at J, with 18 bases between the two ends. This CDR3 is CASSVGSGRDGKETQYF. In DNA form, the CDR3 reads TGTGCCAGCAGCGTAGGATCGGGCAGAGATGGAAAAGAGACCCAGTACTTC.

The chain carries TRBV13 and TRBJ1-4, with unresolved D. V lost 6 bases, J lost 8 bases, and 10 bases lay in between. Per germline, CDR1 PRHDT and CDR2 FYEKMQ (reference sequence). This CDR3 spans 12 amino acids. The DNA of the CDR3 is TGTGCCAGCAGTGGGCCGGGGGAAAAACTGTTTTTT. Its translation: CASSGPGEKLFF.

The genes are TRBV5-4 and TRBJ2-4, with D unresolved. CDR1 is SGHNT, CDR2 YYREEE, per germline (reference sequence). The CDR3 loop spans 16 amino acids. V was cut by 3 bases and J by 1 base, with 14 bases left in between. DNA of the CDR3: TGTGCCAGCAGCTACCCTCTGGGTCGTGCCAAAAACATTCAGTACTTC. Amino acid sequence: CASSYPLGRAKNIQYF.

This chain uses TRBV6-4 with TRBJ1-5; D ambiguous. The CDR3 is made up of 18 amino acids. V dropped 3 bases and J dropped 1 base, with 19 bases sitting between them. The germline V gene has CDR1 MRHNA and CDR2 SNTAGT. The CDR3 region has the DNA TGTGCCAGCAGTGATATTTGCAGACCCAGTGAGAGCAATCAGCCCCAGCATTTT. This sequence encodes CASSDICRPSESNQPQHF.

J is TRBJ1-1 and V is TRBV7-3, with D maybe TRBD1 (5 bases). From germline, CDR1 is SGHTA and CDR2 FQGTGA. The CDR3 sequence is 14 residues long. Between the trimmed V and J ends, which lost 5 bases and 0 bases, there was a span of 10 bases. The CDR3, as DNA: TGTGCCAGCAGCCGGACACCCATGAACACTGAAGCTTTCTTT. Residues: CASSRTPMNTEAFF.

This sequence joins TRBV7-6 and TRBJ2-5, with 7 bases that match TRBD2. Germline V gives CDR1 SGHVS, CDR2 FNYEAQ. V trimming: 4 bases; J trimming: 5 bases; junction bases outside the gene matches: 7. CDR3 length equals 14 residues. In DNA form, the CDR3 reads TGTGCCAGCAGCTCAGGACTAGAGGGGGAGACCCAGTACTTC. Protein: CASSSGLEGETQYF.

V usage is TRBV7-6 and J usage is TRBJ1-5; 12 bases are shared with TRBD1. Trimming cost V 5 bases and J 0 bases; bases outside gene matches: 11. This CDR3 is 19 amino acids long. Germline CDR1 SGHVS, CDR2 FNYEAQ. This chain's CDR3 is CASSKPGQGAMNSNQPQHF. The CDR3 DNA is TGTGCCAGCAGCAAGCCGGGACAGGGGGCGATGAATAGCAATCAGCCCCAGCATTTT.

This clone was seen once. The J gene is TRBJ1-2, the V gene TRBV5-1; D gene uncertain. The CDR3 contains 15 residues. V was clipped by 2 bases and J by 4 bases, with 15 bases between them. CDR1 SGHRS and CDR2 YFSETQ come from the germline V gene. CDR3 sequence (DNA): TGCGCCAGCAGCTTTGACGGGGTTTCGTCCTATGGCTACACCTTC. Its translation: CASSFDGVSSYGYTF.

The CDR3 region is CASSPGGVGYNEQFF. CDR3 coding DNA: TGTGCCAGCAGCCCAGGCGGGGTAGGATACAATGAGCAGTTCTTC. V usage is TRBV9 and J usage is TRBJ2-1; a weak D match, TRBD2 (6 bases). Germline V gives CDR1 SGDLS, CDR2 YYNGEE. Trimming took 4 bases from V and 4 from J, leaving 15 bases between them. The CDR3 is 15 amino acids.

The chain carries TRBV7-9 and TRBJ2-7; a possible D gene is TRBD2 (5 bases). The CDR3 loop spans 16 amino acids. Germline V gives CDR1 SEHNR, CDR2 FQNEAQ (reference sequence). V gave up 5 bases and J gave up 0 bases, with 17 bases separating them. The CDR3 sequence is CASSDNLEGSSYEQYF. As DNA, the CDR3 is TGTGCCAGCAGCGATAATCTAGAGGGCTCCTCCTACGAGCAGTACTTC.

On this clone itself: One end of the junction fails to match germline, which may point to a read error. The rearrangement uses TRBV15 and TRBJ2-7; 8 bases fit TRBD1. Germline CDR1 is LNHNV and CDR2 is YYDKDF (reference sequence). The CDR3 loop spans 15 amino acids. In nucleotides, the CDR3 is TGTGCCACCAGCCGAGAAGGACAGGGAGGATACGAGCAGTACTTC. It specifies CATSREGQGGYEQYF.

This clone was found once. The chain uses TRBV7-7 and TRBJ2-5; 7 bases are shared with TRBD2. Germline V lookup: CDR1 SSHAT, CDR2 FNYEAQ (reference sequence). CDR3 length: 13 amino acids. V dropped 5 bases and J dropped 4; count of bases not matched to a gene: 4. The CDR3 DNA reads as TGTGCCAGCAGCCTTAGGGAGGGAGAGACCCAGTACTTC. This encodes CASSLREGETQYF.

J is TRBJ1-4 and V is TRBV5-6, with D unclear. Germline assignment: CDR1 SGHDT and CDR2 YYEEEE. This CDR3 has 15 amino acids. V was clipped by 2 bases and J by 3 bases, with 11 bases between them. The CDR3 is CASSLPPGSNEKLFF. CDR3 DNA: TGTGCCAGCAGCTTACCCCCAGGCTCTAATGAAAAACTGTTTTTT.